This TCR beta chain originates from a study of blood T cell repertoires in COVID-19. Study-wide background: Collection of acute and convalescent COVID-19 samples took place in the United States, Italy and Spain. Nucleic acid was either cDNA or gDNA, and it came from T cells, B-cell-depleted T cells, or PBMCs.

Per the study methods: Estimates of nucleated cell counts were drawn from the amplification of reference gene primers. Profiled with immunoSEQ multiplex PCR; TCRdb holds only in-frame clones, not every one. V, J and clone size are those of that table, while D and trimming were read from the DNA. The data hold some 400,000 clones, with more than 70% observed a single time. The age range of participants was about 18 to 100 years, with residence in 20 to 25 US areas. The table lists this clone with a count of one. CDR3 length equals 16 residues. CDR1 and CDR2 (germline): SEHNR, FQNEAQ (reference sequence). V gave up 0 bases and J gave up 5 bases, with 14 bases separating them.

The sequencing input was PBMCs or T cells enriched from blood (not recorded which). This sequence joins TRBV7-9 and TRBJ2-1, with a possible D match to TRBD1 (5 bases). This sequence originates from a man aged 30 to 45 who had recovered from COVID-19. In DNA, the CDR3 is TGTGCCAGCAGCTTAGCTCAGGGCAGGGCCCACAATGAGCAGTTCTTC. It specifies CASSLAQGRAHNEQFF.